What follows are 14 T cell receptor beta chains derived from one specimen sequenced in a study of regulatory T cells in long-lasting Graves disease (dated by TCRdb to the early 2020s). The receptor library was made with multiplex PCR. Instrument on record: Illumina HiSeq 4000. CDR3 regions were amplified by Arm-PCR with iRepertoire HTBI primers to construct TCR beta libraries. TCRdb ran its own pipeline on the public reads, namely fastp trimming at Q25 and MiXCR clone calling, and kept in-frame beta chains. When rows share a CDR3 protein, they turn into one entry using the most common DNA and genes. The sample table shows roughly 490,000 distinct CDR3 sequences, and roughly 23% are seen once. The biggest ten clones account for roughly 13% of the sample. In light of the paper, this sample's time point label describes: persistent/refractory GD, antithyroid drugs over 5 years with positive TRAb. RNA was extracted from PBMCs in TRIzol for both TCR sequencing and RNA sequencing.

The source was peripheral blood mononuclear cells (PBMCs), collected when the disease was refractory, from a patient treated with antithyroid drugs. All receptors come from a female donor with Graves disease.

The chain couples TRBV19 to TRBJ2-5, with D maybe TRBD2 (5 bases). This CDR3 is 14 amino acids long. Germline CDR1 and CDR2: LNHDA and SQIVND (reference sequence). The V end lost 5 bases, the J end lost 4 bases, and 14 bases lay between the germline ends. DNA of the CDR3: TGTGCCAGTAGTGCCTCAGTACGGGGAGAGACCCAGTACTTC. It yields the protein CASSASVRGETQYF.

This chain joins TRBV12-3 or TRBV12-4 and TRBJ2-5, with a tentative D call TRBD2 (6 bases). The CDR3 extends over 12 amino acids. V gave up 6 bases and J gave up 4 bases, with 9 bases separating them. CDR3 in amino acids: CASRHGGETQYF. CDR3 sequence (DNA): TGTGCCAGCAGACACGGGGGAGAGACCCAGTACTTC.

The count of this clonotype is one. This chain links TRBV30 with TRBJ2-7; 15 bases are shared with TRBD2. Germline trimming cut 3 bases from V and 3 bases from J; bases unmatched to any gene: 6. CDR3 length: 16 amino acids. The V gene's germline CDR1 is GTSNPN and CDR2 SVGIG (reference sequence). The CDR3 DNA reads as TGTGCCTGGAGAAGACCGGGACTAGCGGGAGGCTACGAGCAGTACTTC. It codes for CAWRRPGLAGGYEQYF.

V usage is TRBV5-1 and J usage is TRBJ1-2, with 7 bases fitting TRBD1. Germline-derived CDR1 and CDR2 are SGHRS and YFSETQ. The CDR3 runs to 16 residues. J gave up 4 bases and V 4 bases, and 13 bases lay outside the gene matches. CDR3 in DNA: TGCGCCAGCAGCCCCACCGTAAACAGGGGCATCTATGGCTACACCTTC. Translation: CASSPTVNRGIYGYTF.

This clonotype has a count of ten or more. CDR3: CASRDNSYEQYF. In DNA, the CDR3 is TGTGCCAGCAGGGACAACTCCTACGAGCAGTACTTC. This chain uses TRBV28 with TRBJ2-7; possible D gene TRBD1, 5 bases. Trimming cost V 6 bases and J 0 bases, with 6 bases left between them. This CDR3 contains 12 residues. Germline lookup yields CDR1 MDHEN and CDR2 SYDVKM.

The chain has TRBV25-1 and TRBJ2-4; D may be TRBD2 (5 bases). The CDR3 consists of 14 residues. CDR1 MGHDK and CDR2 SYGVNS come from the germline V gene. With 4 bases removed from V and 6 bases from J, the gap between germline ends came to 13 bases. The CDR3 here is CASSASSSGNIQYF. The CDR3, as DNA: TGTGCCAGCAGTGCGTCTAGCTCCGGAAACATTCAGTACTTC. The full variable domain, rest sourced from reference TRBV25-1 and TRBJ2-4, is EADIYQTPRYLVIGTGKKITLECSQTMGHDKMYWYQQDPGMELHLIHYSYGVNSTEKGDLSSESTVSRIRTEHFPLTLESARPSHTSQYLCASSASSSGNIQYFGAGTRLSVL.

The CDR3 loop reads CASSQGRGSYEQYF. The CDR3 DNA reads TGCGCCAGCAGCCAAGGGAGGGGCAGTTACGAGCAGTACTTC. The rearrangement joins TRBV4-3 to TRBJ2-7; TRBD2 might be the D (6 bases). Between the trimmed V and J ends, which lost 1 base and 4 bases, there was a span of 11 bases. The CDR3 has 14 amino acids. Looked up from germline, CDR1 is LGHNA and CDR2 is YSLEER.

The chain couples TRBV20-1 to TRBJ2-2, with D perhaps TRBD1 or TRBD2 (5 bases each). V lost 3 bases to trimming and J lost 5 bases, with 19 bases between them. The CDR3 length is 16 residues. Germline V gene data show CDR1 as DFQATT and CDR2 as SNEGSKA (reference sequence). CDR3 protein: CSASPTGPLLTGELFF. The CDR3 bases are TGCAGTGCTAGCCCCACGGGGCCGCTCCTGACCGGGGAGCTGTTTTTT.

This rearrangement joins TRBV6-1 to TRBJ2-4, with D maybe TRBD1 (7 bases). Trimming removed 6 bases from V and 3 bases from J, with 15 bases in between. The CDR3 is made up of 15 amino acids. CDR1 is MNHNS and CDR2 is SASEGT in the germline V gene. The CDR3 spells CASRVNRGGKNIQYF. The CDR3 DNA is TGTGCCAGCAGGGTTAACAGGGGAGGCAAAAACATTCAGTACTTC.

This sequence joins TRBV20-1 and TRBJ1-4; D is unresolved. CDR1 DFQATT and CDR2 SNEGSKA come from the germline V gene (reference sequence). Trimming took off 3 bases at V and 0 bases at J, with 17 bases between the two ends. This CDR3 comprises 17 residues. CDR3 DNA: TGCAGTGCTAGCCCAGACTACCCGGTTGCAACTAATGAAAAACTGTTTTTT. This encodes CSASPDYPVATNEKLFF.

This clonotype occurred a few times. The chain couples TRBV7-2 to TRBJ1-6; D possibly corresponds to TRBD1 (6 bases). CDR3 length: 14 residues. Looked up from germline, CDR1 is SGHTA and CDR2 is FQGNSA. Trimming shortened V by 1 base and J by 12 bases, and 13 bases separated the two germline ends. The CDR3 spells CASSLDRAEGPLHF. DNA of the CDR3: TGTGCCAGCAGCTTAGACAGGGCTGAGGGACCCCTCCACTTT. Variable domain in full (rest from reference TRBV7-2 and TRBJ1-6): GAGVSQSPSNKVTEKGKDVELRCDPISGHTALYWYRQSLGQGLEFLIYFQGNSAPDKSGLPSDRFSAERTGGSVSTLTIQRTQQEDSAVYLCASSLDRAEGPLHFGNGTRLTVT.

In nucleotides, the CDR3 is TGTGCCAGTACTTTAGCGGGAGGGTCTTCCTACGAGCAGTACTTC. Its protein product is CASTLAGGSSYEQYF. The chain is built from TRBV19 and TRBJ2-7; 11 bases align to TRBD2. This CDR3 contains 15 residues. The ends lost 7 bases at V and 1 base at J; junction bases unmatched: 6. CDR1 and CDR2 (germline): LNHDA, SQIVND (reference sequence).

The table lists this clonotype with a few counts. The V and J genes are TRBV30 and TRBJ1-2, with D unresolved. Per the germline V gene, CDR1 is GTSNPN and CDR2 is SVGIG (reference sequence). The CDR3 is made up of 11 amino acids. V gave up 2 bases and J gave up 7 bases, with 8 bases separating them. CDR3 nucleotides: TGTGCCTGGAGTTTTGGAGGTGGCTACACCTTC. Translated: CAWSFGGGYTF. The full variable domain, in which reference TRBV30 and TRBJ1-2 provide the parts outside the CDR3, is SQTIHQWPATLVQPVGSPLSLECTVEGTSNPNLYWYRQAAGRGLQLLFYSVGIGQISSEVPQNLSASRPQDRQFILSSKKLLLSDSGFYLCAWSFGGGYTFGSGTRLTVV.

The chain has TRBV3-1 and TRBJ2-7; the D is unclear. Germline-derived CDR1 and CDR2 are LGHDT and YNNKEL (reference sequence). Trimming removed 0 bases from V and 6 bases from J, with 15 bases in between. The CDR3 is 15 residues long. Here the CDR3 DNA reads TGTGCCAGCAGCCAAGAGGCGTTCATGGCCCTCGAGCAGTACTTC. It codes for CASSQEAFMALEQYF.